Following are 14 T cell receptor beta chains from one sample sequenced in a study of cytomegalovirus exposure and HLA in healthy donors. Both 60 Vbeta primers and 13 Jbeta primers went into the PCR. TCRdb's copy holds only in-frame clones and misses some; the assay was immunoSEQ multiplex PCR. The top ten hold approximately 6.3% of the sample, which has about 180,000 clones, over 60% seen once. Sample: PBMCs. Every receptor here comes from a man in his forties in good health and CMV-seropositive.

This clone was observed a few times. The chain employs TRBV2 and TRBJ2-2, with a tentative D call TRBD2 (5 bases). The ends were cut back, 3 bases at V and 5 bases at J, with 10 bases in the middle. The CDR3 has 14 amino acids. Germline values: CDR1 SNHLY, CDR2 FYNNEI. The DNA for the CDR3 is TGTGCCAGCAGTGATGAGGGAATGACCGGGGAGCTGTTTTTT. It translates to CASSDEGMTGELFF. Variable domain in full (rest from reference TRBV2 and TRBJ2-2): EPEVTQTPSHQVTQMGQEVILRCVPISNHLYFYWYRQILGQKVEFLVSFYNNEISEKSEIFDDQFSVERPDGSNFTLKIRSTKLEDSAMYFCASSDEGMTGELFFGEGSRLTVL.

The chain is built from TRBV25-1 and TRBJ2-7; maybe TRBD1 (6 bases). The germline V gene has CDR1 MGHDK and CDR2 SYGVNS. This CDR3 comprises 16 residues. V lost 2 bases, J lost 0 bases, and 14 bases lay in between. The CDR3 DNA follows: TGTGCCAGCAGTGAAAATACAGGGCCTTACTCCTACGAGCAGTACTTC. The encoded protein is CASSENTGPYSYEQYF.

The chain recombines TRBV5-1 with TRBJ2-3; 7 bases align to TRBD1. Germline CDR1 and CDR2: SGHRS and YFSETQ. The CDR3 has 18 residues. Germline trimming cut 1 base from V and 2 bases from J; bases unmatched to any gene: 13. The DNA of the CDR3 is TGCGCCAGCAGCTTGCAGGGGACCCGACAGGGTTTCACAGATACGCAGTATTTT. Encoded protein: CASSLQGTRQGFTDTQYF.

The rearrangement uses TRBV27 and TRBJ1-2; weak D call: TRBD1 (6 bases). There are 14 residues in the CDR3. In germline, CDR1 is MNHEY, CDR2 SMNVEV (reference sequence). The germline V and J ends were trimmed by 4 bases and 5 bases, with 14 bases remaining between them. CDR3 sequence reads: CASSSRGFGYGYTF. The CDR3 nucleotides are TGTGCCAGCAGTTCCAGGGGATTTGGGTATGGCTACACCTTC.

This rearrangement joins TRBV7-3 to TRBJ1-3, with D possibly being TRBD1 (5 bases). V was pared by 2 bases and J by 4 bases, with 9 bases between. Looked up from germline, CDR1 is SGHTA and CDR2 is FQGTGA. The CDR3 runs 14 residues. CDR3 coding DNA: TGTGCCAGCAGCTTAGCGGGACTCGGAAACACCATATATTTT. This encodes CASSLAGLGNTIYF.

The chain carries TRBV30 and TRBJ2-2; possible D gene TRBD1, 6 bases. The CDR3 is 13 amino acids. V was trimmed by 0 bases and J by 5 bases, leaving 7 bases between them. Germline V lookup: CDR1 GTSNPN, CDR2 SVGIG (reference sequence). This CDR3 is CAWSVGGTGELFF. The CDR3 nucleotides are TGTGCCTGGAGTGTAGGGGGAACCGGGGAGCTGTTTTTT. The full variable domain, rest sourced from reference TRBV30 and TRBJ2-2, is SQTIHQWPATLVQPVGSPLSLECTVEGTSNPNLYWYRQAAGRGLQLLFYSVGIGQISSEVPQNLSASRPQDRQFILSSKKLLLSDSGFYLCAWSVGGTGELFFGEGSRLTVL.

This clone has only one observation. The chain recombines TRBV5-1 with TRBJ1-1; 10 nucleotides line up with TRBD1. Germline V gene sequence: CDR1 SGHRS, CDR2 YFSETQ. J was trimmed by 4 bases and V by 3 bases; bases with no gene match: 9. The CDR3 covers 16 residues. The CDR3 DNA is TGCGCCAGCAGCTCCCTACCGACAGGGGGCAGCACTGAAGCTTTCTTT. Encoded protein: CASSSLPTGGSTEAFF.

Concerning this clone itself: This same CDR3 is encoded by further DNA sequences in the sample. The V and J genes are TRBV5-1 and TRBJ2-7; a weak D match, TRBD1 (7 bases). The V gene's germline CDR1 is SGHRS and CDR2 YFSETQ. The CDR3 loop spans 15 amino acids. Trimming took off 2 bases at V and 6 bases at J, with 18 bases between the two ends. This CDR3 reads CASSLSWSGGREQYF. The CDR3 nucleotides are TGCGCCAGCAGCTTATCTTGGTCAGGGGGGCGCGAGCAGTACTTC.

The gene calls are TRBV19 and TRBJ1-1; D is uncertain. CDR1 is LNHDA, CDR2 SQIVND, per germline (reference sequence). This CDR3 has 14 residues. The V and J ends lost 0 bases and 11 bases respectively, with 16 bases between them. CDR3 in DNA: TGTGCCAGTAGTATAGATTTTGGAGGACGATCCGCTTTCTTT. Translation: CASSIDFGGRSAFF.

The chain carries TRBV6-6 and TRBJ1-2; possibly TRBD1 for D (5 bases). Trimming shortened V by 2 bases and J by 8 bases, and 6 bases separated the two germline ends. CDR3 length: 11 amino acids. Germline values: CDR1 MNHNY, CDR2 SVGAGI (reference sequence). CDR3 protein: CASSYRGGYTF. CDR3 nucleotides: TGTGCCAGCAGTTACAGGGGAGGCTACACCTTC.

This rearrangement joins TRBV4-1 to TRBJ2-3; 7 bases map to TRBD1. Trimming removed 3 bases from V and 1 base from J; junction bases left unmatched: 4. CDR1 MGHRA and CDR2 YSYEKL come from the germline V gene. The CDR3 totals 15 residues. CDR3 residues: CASSQGQPGTDTQYF. In DNA form, the CDR3 reads TGCGCCAGCAGCCAGGGACAGCCCGGCACAGATACGCAGTATTTT.

The chain uses TRBV5-1 and TRBJ2-1; 7 nucleotides align to TRBD2. Germline V lookup: CDR1 SGHRS, CDR2 YFSETQ. The trim removed 4 bases at V and 0 bases at J, leaving 4 bases unmatched. The CDR3 consists of 15 residues. The CDR3 sequence: CASSPAGPSYNEQFF. CDR3 DNA sequence: TGCGCCAGCAGCCCAGCGGGACCCTCCTACAATGAGCAGTTCTTC.

In this sample, this clone turned up a few times. The chain uses TRBV5-1 and TRBJ2-3; D gene uncertain. Germline CDR1 reads SGHRS; CDR2 reads YFSETQ. This CDR3 is built from 12 residues. V lost 0 bases, J lost 6 bases, and 5 bases lay in between. CDR3 sequence reads: CASSLDQDTQYF. The DNA of the CDR3 is TGCGCCAGCAGCTTGGACCAGGATACGCAGTATTTT.

The V gene is TRBV7-7, the J gene TRBJ2-7, with D perhaps matching TRBD1 (5 bases). The CDR3 is made up of 15 amino acids. Between the trimmed V and J ends, which lost 3 bases and 4 bases, there was a span of 16 bases. CDR1 SSHAT and CDR2 FNYEAQ come from the germline V gene (reference sequence). DNA for the CDR3: TGTGCCAGCAGCTTGAGGCAGGGCCGGGTGTACGAGCAGTACTTC. Amino acids: CASSLRQGRVYEQYF.